Presented here are 30 T cell receptor beta chains from one specimen sequenced in a study of cytomegalovirus exposure and HLA in healthy donors. PCR was performed using 60 Vbeta and 13 Jbeta primers. Assay used: immunoSEQ multiplex PCR; TCRdb lists only in-frame clones, some missing. Of hundreds of thousands of clones in the sample, about 80% were seen once. The sequenced sample was PBMCs. These receptors all stem from a woman aged 40 to 50 in good health and CMV-seronegative.

This clone has a single count. The gene calls are TRBV27 and TRBJ2-7; weak D call: TRBD2 (6 bases). Germline CDR1 and CDR2: MNHEY and SMNVEV (reference sequence). V was cut by 5 bases and J by 3 bases, with 17 bases left in between. This CDR3 is built from 15 residues. The CDR3 reads CASSPLGGTRYEQYF. CDR3 sequence (DNA): TGTGCCAGCAGTCCCCTGGGGGGTACCCGCTACGAGCAGTACTTC.

The genes are TRBV27 and TRBJ2-1; 7 positions agree with TRBD1. Losses at the gene ends were 6 bases for V and 7 bases for J; bases not matched to a gene: 15. The CDR3 loop spans 16 amino acids. Germline loops: CDR1 MNHEY, CDR2 SMNVEV (reference sequence). The CDR3 DNA reads as TGTGCCAGCAGCCTTAGACAGGGAGTTGGGTATAATGAGCAGTTCTTC. This codes for CASSLRQGVGYNEQFF.

The chain recombines TRBV9 with TRBJ1-3; TRBD1 matches 7 bases. In germline, CDR1 is SGDLS, CDR2 YYNGEE. V was clipped by 2 bases and J by 0 bases; unmatched bases: 2. CDR3 size: 15 residues. CDR3 loop: CASSVTGSSGNTIYF. The CDR3 DNA reads as TGTGCCAGCAGCGTGACAGGGTCCTCTGGAAACACCATATATTTT.

The genes are TRBV6-1 and TRBJ2-5; no definite D call. Trimming pared 5 bases from V and 5 bases from J, leaving 15 bases between. The CDR3 is 14 amino acids. Germline V gives CDR1 MNHNS, CDR2 SASEGT. CDR3 nucleotides: TGTGCCAGCAGTCGCCTAGAAGGTCCTGAGACCCAGTACTTC. Protein sequence: CASSRLEGPETQYF.

This clone appeared a single time. V gene TRBV18 combines with J gene TRBJ1-5; 7 bases agree with TRBD1. The trim removed 1 base at V and 5 bases at J, leaving 14 bases unmatched. Germline lookup yields CDR1 KGHSH and CDR2 LQKENI. The CDR3 sequence is 18 residues long. The CDR3 is CASSPRGPGGGGHQPQHF. CDR3 in DNA: TGTGCCAGCTCACCACGGGGTCCAGGGGGTGGAGGGCATCAGCCCCAGCATTTT.

The chain uses TRBV30 and TRBJ2-5, with D tentatively TRBD1 (6 bases). Trimming removed 2 bases at V and 5 bases at J, with 18 bases between. This CDR3 is 15 amino acids long. Per germline, CDR1 GTSNPN and CDR2 SVGIG (reference sequence). DNA for the CDR3: TGTGCCTGGAGTCTATTCAGGGGTGTAGGGGAGACCCAGTACTTC. Amino acid sequence: CAWSLFRGVGETQYF. Complete variable domain (other parts from reference TRBV30 and TRBJ2-5): SQTIHQWPATLVQPVGSPLSLECTVEGTSNPNLYWYRQAAGRGLQLLFYSVGIGQISSEVPQNLSASRPQDRQFILSSKKLLLSDSGFYLCAWSLFRGVGETQYFGPGTRLLVL.

V and J are TRBV19 and TRBJ1-6, with D unclear. The CDR3 is 14 residues long. Germline loops: CDR1 LNHDA, CDR2 SQIVND (reference sequence). Trimming took off 3 bases at V and 7 bases at J, with 10 bases between the two ends. CDR3: CASSIGLLNSPLHF. The DNA for the CDR3 is TGTGCCAGTAGTATTGGACTATTGAATTCACCCCTCCACTTT.

This clone was detected once. This chain joins TRBV6-5 and TRBJ2-1, with 13 bases matching TRBD2. The ends lost 6 bases at V and 7 bases at J; junction bases unmatched: 6. Germline V gene data show CDR1 as MNHEY and CDR2 as SVGAGI. CDR3 size: 15 residues. The CDR3 DNA reads TGTGCCAGCAGAGTGACTAGCGGGGGGTCAAATGAGCAGTTCTTC. Residues: CASRVTSGGSNEQFF.

The chain combines TRBV5-1 with TRBJ1-4; TRBD1 matches 7 bases. The CDR3 consists of 14 residues. CDR1 is SGHRS and CDR2 is YFSETQ in the germline V gene. Losses at the gene ends were 0 bases for V and 8 bases for J; bases not matched to a gene: 4. The CDR3, as DNA: TGCGCCAGCAGCTTGGAGACAGGGAGAGAAAAACTGTTTTTT. Translating gives CASSLETGREKLFF.

V usage is TRBV7-9 and J usage is TRBJ1-1; D ambiguous. Per the germline V gene, CDR1 is SEHNR and CDR2 is FQNEAQ (reference sequence). The V end was cut by 5 bases, the J end by 1 base, with 11 bases between. The length of the CDR3 is 14 residues. The chain's CDR3 is CASSEDWQNTEAFF. The DNA for the CDR3 is TGTGCCAGCAGCGAGGACTGGCAGAACACTGAAGCTTTCTTT.

The rearrangement uses TRBV19 and TRBJ1-6; D unresolved. The V end lost 10 bases, the J end lost 7 bases, and 23 bases lay between the germline ends. There are 16 residues in the CDR3. The V gene's germline CDR1 is LNHDA and CDR2 SQIVND (reference sequence). CDR3 nucleotide sequence: TGTGCCACGGCCACACAGTTTATGGCGAAGAATTCACCCCTCCACTTT. Its protein product is CATATQFMAKNSPLHF.

As for this clone: Relative to the germline gene, one junction end is altered; a read error may explain this. This chain uses TRBV7-8 with TRBJ2-5, with 7 nucleotides matching TRBD1. The CDR3 is made up of 16 amino acids. CDR1 is SGHVS and CDR2 is FQNEAQ in the germline V gene. The CDR3 nucleotides are TGTGCCAGCAGTTTAGCCGACAGGGCTTGGGGTGAGACCCAGTACTTC. Residues: CASSLADRAWGETQYF.

The CDR3 protein is CASSEGAAYEQYF. CDR3 bases: TGTGCCAGCAGTGAAGGGGCCGCCTACGAGCAGTACTTC. The genes are TRBV25-1 and TRBJ2-7; D possibly corresponds to TRBD1 (5 bases). Germline V gene lookup returns CDR1 MGHDK and CDR2 SYGVNS. The V end was cut by 2 bases, the J end by 2 bases, with 7 bases between. This CDR3 is built from 13 residues.

The chain couples TRBV18 to TRBJ2-7, with 8 bases fitting TRBD1. In germline, CDR1 is KGHSH, CDR2 LQKENI. The CDR3 has 13 amino acids. V dropped 6 bases and J dropped 0; count of bases not matched to a gene: 1. CDR3 sequence reads: CASSGTGSYEQYF. CDR3 in DNA: TGTGCCAGCTCCGGGACAGGCTCCTACGAGCAGTACTTC. Filled out from reference TRBV18 and TRBJ2-7, the complete variable domain reads NAGVMQNPRHLVRRRGQEARLRCSPMKGHSHVYWYRQLPEEGLKFMVYLQKENIIDESGMPKERFSAEFPKEGPSILRIQQVVRGDSAAYFCASSGTGSYEQYFGPGTRLTVT.

This chain links TRBV15 with TRBJ2-7; D may be TRBD1 (6 bases). Germline lookup yields CDR1 LNHNV and CDR2 YYDKDF (reference sequence). The CDR3 loop spans 14 amino acids. V was trimmed by 3 bases and J by 2 bases, leaving 11 bases between them. The CDR3 reads CATSSHRDPYEQYF. Here the CDR3 DNA reads TGTGCCACCAGCAGCCACAGGGACCCCTACGAGCAGTACTTC. Combining the CDR3 with reference TRBV15 and TRBJ2-7 gives the whole variable domain DAMVIQNPRYQVTQFGKPVTLSCSQTLNHNVMYWYQQKSSQAPKLLFHYYDKDFNNEADTPDNFQSRRPNTSFCFLDIRSPGLGDTAMYLCATSSHRDPYEQYFGPGTRLTVT.

The gene calls are TRBV9 and TRBJ2-1; 8 nucleotides line up with TRBD2. The CDR3 contains 15 residues. Germline CDR1 is SGDLS and CDR2 is YYNGEE. V shed 4 bases, J shed 4 bases, and the junction held 7 bases outside the gene matches. CDR3 DNA sequence: TGTGCCAGCAGCTCCCGGGTAGCGGGGTACAATGAGCAGTTCTTC. Protein: CASSSRVAGYNEQFF. Variable domain in full (rest from reference TRBV9 and TRBJ2-1): DSGVTQTPKHLITATGQRVTLRCSPRSGDLSVYWYQQSLDQGLQFLIQYYNGEERAKGNILERFSAQQFPDLHSELNLSSLELGDSALYFCASSSRVAGYNEQFFGPGTRLTVL.

This clone was observed a handful of times. CDR3 loop: CATEGQGGYEQYF. The CDR3 DNA is TGTGCCACCGAGGGACAGGGGGGCTACGAGCAGTACTTC. The chain joins TRBV28 to TRBJ2-7; 11 nucleotides agree with TRBD1. The CDR3 totals 13 residues. J lost 3 bases, V lost 10 bases, and 5 bases had no gene match. Germline V gene data show CDR1 as MDHEN and CDR2 as SYDVKM.

CDR3 in DNA: TGTGCCAGCAGTGAAGGGACAGGGGTGATTTTGGCCGGGGAGCTGTTTTTT. Translation: CASSEGTGVILAGELFF. V and J are TRBV2 and TRBJ2-2, with TRBD1 matching over 9 bases. CDR3 length: 17 residues. Germline V lookup: CDR1 SNHLY, CDR2 FYNNEI. The V gene end was trimmed by 1 base and the J gene end by 6 bases; junction bases not matched to a gene: 9. Supplemented by reference TRBV2 and TRBJ2-2, the full variable domain reads EPEVTQTPSHQVTQMGQEVILRCVPISNHLYFYWYRQILGQKVEFLVSFYNNEISEKSEIFDDQFSVERPDGSNFTLKIRSTKLEDSAMYFCASSEGTGVILAGELFFGEGSRLTVL.

The V and J genes are TRBV18 and TRBJ2-7; 10 bases are a match to TRBD1. Looked up from germline, CDR1 is KGHSH and CDR2 is LQKENI. The CDR3 contains 17 residues. V lost 6 bases and J lost 3; bases outside the gene matches: 14. CDR3 sequence reads: CASSSIRQGAHLYEQYF. The CDR3 nucleotides read TGTGCCAGCTCCAGTATACGACAGGGGGCGCATCTCTACGAGCAGTACTTC.

J is TRBJ1-5 and V is TRBV2, with TRBD1 matching 7 bases. This CDR3 spans 13 amino acids. Germline CDR1 reads SNHLY; CDR2 reads FYNNEI. Losses at the gene ends were 8 bases for V and 7 bases for J; bases not matched to a gene: 8. Here the CDR3 reads CASGQESGQPQHF. In DNA, the CDR3 is TGTGCCAGCGGACAGGAAAGTGGCCAGCCCCAGCATTTT.

The chain carries TRBV6-1 and TRBJ1-5, with D tentatively TRBD1 (6 bases). Germline V lookup: CDR1 MNHNS, CDR2 SASEGT. The CDR3 covers 15 residues. The V and J ends lost 5 bases and 6 bases respectively, with 17 bases between them. The CDR3 region is CASSPQKGGGQPQHF. CDR3 bases: TGTGCCAGCAGTCCTCAGAAAGGGGGTGGTCAGCCCCAGCATTTT.

The V and J genes are TRBV30 and TRBJ1-2; D gene ambiguous. Germline V gene data show CDR1 as GTSNPN and CDR2 as SVGIG (reference sequence). This CDR3 is built from 14 residues. The V end was cut by 1 base, the J end by 2 bases, with 11 bases between. The CDR3 loop is CAWSEGRENYGYTF. CDR3 DNA: TGTGCCTGGAGTGAGGGAAGGGAGAACTATGGCTACACCTTC.

The rearrangement joins TRBV7-9 to TRBJ1-2, with 7 bases fitting TRBD1. Trimming at V came to 1 base and at J to 7 bases, leaving 0 bases not matched to a gene. This CDR3 is built from 12 residues. From germline, CDR1 is SEHNR and CDR2 FQNEAQ (reference sequence). CDR3 DNA sequence: TGTGCCAGCAGCTTAGACAGGGGTGGCTACACCTTC. Encoded protein: CASSLDRGGYTF.

The rearrangement uses TRBV7-9 and TRBJ1-4, with D hard to call. CDR1 and CDR2 from the germline V gene are SEHNR and FQNEAQ (reference sequence). V was trimmed by 1 base and J by 8 bases, leaving 11 bases between them. The CDR3 has 14 residues. The CDR3, as DNA: TGTGCCAGCAGCTTAGAGCTCAGCAGGGAAAAACTGTTTTTT. Translating gives CASSLELSREKLFF.

This rearrangement joins TRBV18 to TRBJ2-5; D is perhaps TRBD1 (6 bases). Trimming took off 5 bases at V and 4 bases at J, with 8 bases between the two ends. Germline assignment: CDR1 KGHSH and CDR2 LQKENI. The CDR3 extends over 12 amino acids. The chain's CDR3 is CASSSGAETQYF. DNA of the CDR3: TGTGCCAGCTCATCAGGGGCAGAGACCCAGTACTTC.

The chain joins TRBV19 to TRBJ2-7, with D perhaps TRBD1 (6 bases). Trimming took off 3 bases at V and 2 bases at J, with 8 bases between the two ends. This CDR3 has 13 residues. Germline CDR1 reads LNHDA; CDR2 reads SQIVND (reference sequence). CDR3 DNA: TGTGCCAGTAGTATCGGGACAACCTACGAGCAGTACTTC. Its translation is CASSIGTTYEQYF. The full variable domain, completed using reference TRBV19 and TRBJ2-7, is DGGITQSPKYLFRKEGQNVTLSCEQNLNHDAMYWYRQDPGQGLRLIYYSQIVNDFQKGDIAEGYSVSREKKESFPLTVTSAQKNPTAFYLCASSIGTTYEQYFGPGTRLTVT.

The gene calls are TRBV18 and TRBJ2-2; no clear D gene. The V gene's germline CDR1 is KGHSH and CDR2 LQKENI. Deletions cut 1 base from V and 3 bases from J, with 6 bases between. This CDR3 has 14 amino acids. The CDR3 DNA is TGTGCCAGCTCACCACTAGGAGACACCGGGGAGCTGTTTTTT. Translation gives CASSPLGDTGELFF.

The chain links TRBV9 to TRBJ2-3, with 9 bases identical to TRBD2. Germline values: CDR1 SGDLS, CDR2 YYNGEE. J lost 2 bases, V lost 0 bases, and 7 bases had no gene match. The CDR3 consists of 17 residues. CDR3 nucleotides: TGTGCCAGCAGCGTAGAAGGTAGCGGGGGACACACAGATACGCAGTATTTT. Residues: CASSVEGSGGHTDTQYF.

The gene calls are TRBV30 and TRBJ1-2; D is perhaps TRBD1 (6 bases). This CDR3 has 15 residues. The germline V and J ends were trimmed by 3 bases and 6 bases, with 20 bases remaining between them. Germline V gene data show CDR1 as GTSNPN and CDR2 as SVGIG (reference sequence). CDR3 region: CAWSQVTEGGDGYTF. CDR3 in DNA: TGTGCCTGGAGCCAAGTCACGGAGGGGGGGGATGGCTACACCTTC.

This chain links TRBV19 with TRBJ1-3; D gene uncertain. CDR1 is LNHDA, CDR2 SQIVND, per germline (reference sequence). V lost 7 bases to trimming and J lost 0 bases, with 4 bases between them. This CDR3 has 12 residues. Here the CDR3 reads CASTPSGNTIYF. In nucleotides, the CDR3 is TGTGCCAGTACTCCCTCTGGAAACACCATATATTTT.